This record covers a single TCR beta chain. Its target is unknown. These data originate in a study of shared clonotypes between healthy human individuals. In the study overall: In total, the donors were a couple of women and a few men aged 18 to 49. There were three CD4 naive, three CD4 memory, two CD8 naive and one CD8 memory plates per donor. Overall study findings and caveats: The study drew on few donors, limiting represented genetic and exposure-history diversity. Roughly 4.6% of naive CD4 clonotypes were common to a handful of donors.

The V gene end was trimmed by 4 bases and the J gene end by 0 bases; junction bases not matched to a gene: 13. CDR3 size: 18 residues. Libraries were prepared by immunoSEQ multiplex PCR; TCRdb keeps only in-frame clonotypes and omits some of them. The data contain about 2.4 million clones, approximately 94% of them seen just once; the ten biggest clones take up approximately 0.36%. The source material was naive CD4+ T cells from PBMCs. Stated subset: CD45RA+ positively selected. The TCR sequence derives from a man between 18 and 29 years old in good health. Some clones in this sample may be carry-over from other donors' samples. V usage is TRBV5-3 and J usage is TRBJ1-3, with 7 positions matching TRBD1. TRBV5-3 is identified as an open reading frame with a role that is uncertain. CDR3 coding DNA: TGTGCCAGAAGCCCCACGAATGAGACAGGGCCCTCTGGAAACACCATATATTTT. Translated: CARSPTNETGPSGNTIYF.